This T cell receptor beta chain was obtained from a study of T cell responses to AZD1222 COVID-19 vaccine. After removal of 7 bases from V and 8 bases from J, the junction contained 10 bases not matched to a gene. Germline assignment: CDR1 MDHEN and CDR2 SYDVKM. This CDR3 is built from 13 residues. The repertoire was sequenced with immunoSEQ multiplex PCR; TCRdb's copy has only in-frame clones and lacks some. The table has approximately 190,000 clones, 85% to 95% seen once. The TCR comes from an adult in good health. The starting material was peripheral blood, obtained on day 0 of AZD1222 vaccination. V is TRBV28 and J is TRBJ1-2; 7 bases match TRBD1. The CDR3 reads CASNTLQGLGYTF. As DNA, the CDR3 is TGTGCCAGCAATACGCTACAGGGGTTAGGCTACACCTTC.